Below, 2 T cell receptor beta chains from the same sample are listed, as sequenced in a study of T cell responses to AZD1222 COVID-19 vaccine. Measured with immunoSEQ multiplex PCR; TCRdb has only the in-frame clones, and not every one. Here the sample spans 75,000 to 95,000 clones, approximately 89% being singletons. Sequencing used peripheral blood, obtained 28 days after the second AZD1222 dose. These receptors came from an adult who received the AZD1222 COVID-19 vaccine.

The V gene is TRBV5-1, the J gene TRBJ1-3, with TRBD1 matching over 9 bases. Trimming took 4 bases from V and 4 from J; bases not matched to a gene: 3. The CDR3 covers 14 residues. Germline values: CDR1 SGHRS, CDR2 YFSETQ. The DNA for the CDR3 is TGCGCCAGCAGCCGGACAGGGGCGGGAAACACCATATATTTT. It encodes CASSRTGAGNTIYF.

The V and J genes are TRBV24-1 and TRBJ1-5, with unresolved D. CDR1 and CDR2 from the germline V gene are KGHDR and SFDVKD. V was pared by 3 bases and J by 0 bases, with 5 bases between. The CDR3 loop spans 14 amino acids. The CDR3 region is CATSDPYSNQPQHF. Here the CDR3 DNA reads TGTGCCACCAGTGATCCGTATAGCAATCAGCCCCAGCATTTT.